The 9 T cell receptor beta chains listed next were all sequenced from one sample in a study of blood T cell repertoires in COVID-19. Assay: immunoSEQ multiplex PCR; the TCRdb copy retains only in-frame clones and omits some. The sample consists of about 180,000 clones, approximately 85% of them appearing once. Sequencing was carried out using PBMCs or T cells enriched from blood (not recorded which). The receptor source for this set is a man between 35 and 55 years old who had recovered from COVID-19.

The gene calls are TRBV12-2 and TRBJ1-5; TRBD1 is taken as the D call from the table, unchecked against the DNA. TRBV12-2 constitutes a pseudogene. The length of the CDR3 is 17 residues. DNA of the CDR3: TGTGCAAGTCGCTTAGCGCCCTGTTTGGGGCCGGGTCAGCCCCAGCATTTT. It codes for CASRLAPCLGPGQPQHF.

V usage is TRBV6-5 and J usage is TRBJ2-7; a weak D match, TRBD1 (6 bases). The CDR3 totals 13 residues. Germline V lookup: CDR1 MNHEY, CDR2 SVGAGI. Trimming pared 8 bases from V and 1 base from J, leaving 12 bases between. The CDR3 nucleotides read TGTGCCAGCGGGAACAGGGTATCCTACGAGCAGTACTTC. Translating it yields CASGNRVSYEQYF.

V gene TRBV3-1 (or the pseudogene TRBV3-2) combines with J gene TRBJ2-7; tentatively, D is TRBD1 (6 bases). Germline assignment: CDR1 LGHDT and CDR2 YNNKEL (reference sequence). The V end lost 4 bases, the J end lost 7 bases, and 17 bases lay between the germline ends. This CDR3 has 14 residues. CDR3 in DNA: TGTGCCAGCAGCCCTACCGGACAGTTGGGGGAGCAGTACTTC. It encodes CASSPTGQLGEQYF.

V usage is TRBV10-3 and J usage is TRBJ1-6; D is possibly TRBD1 (6 bases). Between the trimmed V and J ends, which lost 3 bases and 6 bases, there was a span of 15 bases. Per the germline V gene, CDR1 is ENHRY and CDR2 is SYGVKD. The CDR3 length is 16 residues. The CDR3: CAISDRGGSTNSPLHF. The CDR3 nucleotides read TGTGCCATCAGTGATCGGGGGGGCAGCACTAATTCACCCCTCCACTTT.

V gene TRBV27 combines with J gene TRBJ1-2; D remains unclear. Germline V gives CDR1 MNHEY, CDR2 SMNVEV (reference sequence). V was trimmed by 4 bases and J by 7 bases, leaving 10 bases between them. The CDR3 contains 12 residues. Here the CDR3 DNA reads TGTGCCAGCAGTTCATCCCCATCTGGCTACACCTTC. It specifies CASSSSPSGYTF.

The V and J genes are TRBV2 and TRBJ1-5; a possible D gene is TRBD1 (6 bases). Trimming took off 4 bases at V and 6 bases at J, with 28 bases between the two ends. The CDR3 contains 19 residues. CDR1 SNHLY and CDR2 FYNNEI come from the germline V gene. The CDR3 DNA reads TGTGCCAGCAGTGGAATAGACACGGCACCAAGGTCCAGGGGTCAGCCCCAGCATTTT. Residues: CASSGIDTAPRSRGQPQHF. Using reference TRBV2 and TRBJ1-5 for the parts outside the CDR3, the full variable domain is EPEVTQTPSHQVTQMGQEVILRCVPISNHLYFYWYRQILGQKVEFLVSFYNNEISEKSEIFDDQFSVERPDGSNFTLKIRSTKLEDSAMYFCASSGIDTAPRSRGQPQHFGDGTRLSIL.

The gene calls are TRBV19 and TRBJ1-3; TRBD1 matches 10 bases. With 2 bases clipped from V and 0 bases from J, the junction kept 10 bases outside the gene matches. CDR3 size: 19 residues. CDR1 is LNHDA, CDR2 SQIVND, per germline (reference sequence). CDR3 residues: CASSITGQGGSSSGNTIYF. CDR3 in DNA: TGTGCCAGTAGTATAACTGGACAGGGGGGTTCCTCCTCTGGAAACACCATATATTTT.

CDR3 nucleotides: TGTGCCAGCAGGTTAAAGGATGGCAGGGCTGATAGCAATCAGCCCCAGCATTTT. Amino acid sequence: CASRLKDGRADSNQPQHF. V usage is TRBV7-8 and J usage is TRBJ1-5; maybe TRBD1 (5 bases). The V gene lost 6 bases and the J gene lost 0 bases, with 21 bases spanning the gap. The CDR3 sequence is 18 residues long. Germline CDR1 is SGHVS and CDR2 is FQNEAQ.

The gene calls are TRBV2 and TRBJ2-5; D gene ambiguous. Germline V gene sequence: CDR1 SNHLY, CDR2 FYNNEI. The CDR3 runs 14 residues. V was pared by 4 bases and J by 1 base, with 10 bases between. The CDR3 protein is CASSVGQAQETQYF. The DNA of the CDR3 is TGTGCCAGCAGTGTTGGTCAGGCCCAAGAGACCCAGTACTTC.